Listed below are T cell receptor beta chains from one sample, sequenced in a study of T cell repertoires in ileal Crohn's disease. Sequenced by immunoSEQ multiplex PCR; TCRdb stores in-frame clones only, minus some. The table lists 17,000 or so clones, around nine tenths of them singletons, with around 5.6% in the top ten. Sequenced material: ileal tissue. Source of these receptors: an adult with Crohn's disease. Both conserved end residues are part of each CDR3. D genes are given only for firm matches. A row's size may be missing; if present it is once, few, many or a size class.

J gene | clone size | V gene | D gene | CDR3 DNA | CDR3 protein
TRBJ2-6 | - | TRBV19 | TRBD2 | TGTGCCAGTATTAATTCTCCGGGACTAGCGGGAGCAGGGGCCAACGTCCTGACTTTC | CASINSPGLAGAGANVLTF
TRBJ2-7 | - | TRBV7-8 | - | TGTGCCAGCAGCCAGGGGGGCGGGACCGACTACGAGCAGTACTTC | CASSQGGGTDYEQYF
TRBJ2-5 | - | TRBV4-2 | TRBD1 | TGTGCCAGCAGCCAAGATCCGACAGGGGGTGAAGAGACCCAGTACTTC | CASSQDPTGGEETQYF
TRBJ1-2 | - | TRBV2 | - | TGTGCCAGCAGTGAGGCAGGGGTGAACTATGGCTACACCTTC | CASSEAGVNYGYTF
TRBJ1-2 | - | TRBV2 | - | TGTGCCAGCAGTGAATGGCAGGGCAGGAGTGGCTACACCTTC | CASSEWQGRSGYTF
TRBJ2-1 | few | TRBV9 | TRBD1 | TGTGCCAGCAGCGCCAGCCCGACAGGGCACTCCTACAATGAGCAGTTCTTC | CASSASPTGHSYNEQFF
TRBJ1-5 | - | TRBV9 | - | TGTGCCAGAGCACCCGGGGGTACCAATCAGCCCCAGCATTTT | CARAPGGTNQPQHF
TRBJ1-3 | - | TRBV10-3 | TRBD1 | TGTGCCATCAGCATAGGGGGGACAGGGGCCGGAAACACCATATATTTT | CAISIGGTGAGNTIYF
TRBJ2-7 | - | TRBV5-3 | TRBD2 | TGTGCCAGAAGCTCTAGCGGGGCCTTGGGGGAGCAGTACTTC | CARSSSGALGEQYF
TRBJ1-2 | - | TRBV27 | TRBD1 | TGTGCCAGCAGGAAGGGGGCAGACTATGGCTACACCTTC | CASRKGADYGYTF
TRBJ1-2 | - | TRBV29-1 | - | TGCAGCGCCCTGAAGGCAGGGGTGAACTATGGCTACACCTTC | CSALKAGVNYGYTF
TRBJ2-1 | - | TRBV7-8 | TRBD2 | TGTGCCAGCAGCTGGAAGACTAGCCGCAATGAGCAGTTCTTC | CASSWKTSRNEQFF
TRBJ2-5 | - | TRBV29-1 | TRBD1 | TGCAGCGTTGGCTTTGTGGGGACAGGGCCTCGGGAGACCCAGTACTTC | CSVGFVGTGPRETQYF
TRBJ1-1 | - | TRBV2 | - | TGTGCCAGCAGTGAAGCGTGGGCCCTAGCTTTCTTT | CASSEAWALAFF
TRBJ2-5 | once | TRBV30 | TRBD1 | TGTGCCTGGAGCCAATTTACAGGGGGCGGAGAGACCCAGTACTTC | CAWSQFTGGGETQYF
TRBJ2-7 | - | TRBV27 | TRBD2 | TGTGCCAGCAGAGTAAGCGGGAGCTACTACGAGCAGTACTTC | CASRVSGSYYEQYF
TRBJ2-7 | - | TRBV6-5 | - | TGTGCCAGCAACACGCTCGACGAGCAGTACTTC | CASNTLDEQYF
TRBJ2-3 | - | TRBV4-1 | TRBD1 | TGCGCCAGCAGCCAATCGGGGACAGGGACAAGCACAGATACGCAGTATTTT | CASSQSGTGTSTDTQYF
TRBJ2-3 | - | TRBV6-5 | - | TGTGCCAGCAGGGCGGGCGGGGATACGCAGTATTTT | CASRAGGDTQYF
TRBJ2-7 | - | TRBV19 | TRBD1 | TGTGCCAGTAGTATAGCCGGACAGGGCGTTGGCTACGAGCAGTACTTC | CASSIAGQGVGYEQYF
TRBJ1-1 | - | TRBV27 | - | TGTGCCAGCAGTCCCACTCAGGGATACATGAACACTGAAGCTTTCTTT | CASSPTQGYMNTEAFF
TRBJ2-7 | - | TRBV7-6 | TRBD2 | TGTGCCAGCAGCCCACCAGCGGGGATTTCGTCCTACGAGCAGTACTTC | CASSPPAGISSYEQYF
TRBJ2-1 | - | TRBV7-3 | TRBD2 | TGTGCCAGCAGCTTACTAGCGGGAGCGAACAATGAGCAGTTCTTC | CASSLLAGANNEQFF
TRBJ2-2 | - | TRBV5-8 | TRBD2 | TGTGCCAGCAGCTACAGCGGGGGGTTTAACACCGGGGAGCTGTTTTTT | CASSYSGGFNTGELFF
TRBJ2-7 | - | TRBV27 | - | TGTGCCAGCAGTTTAAGGATGGCAGGGACCTACGAGCAGTACTTC | CASSLRMAGTYEQYF
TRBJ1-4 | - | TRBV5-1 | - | TGCGCCAGCAGCTTGGGACGCCAGGGGTTTGCAACTAATGAAAAACTGTTTTTT | CASSLGRQGFATNEKLFF
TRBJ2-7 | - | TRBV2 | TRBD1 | TGTGCCAGCAGGGGCACGGGACAGCGGAGCTCCTACGAGCAGTACTTC | CASRGTGQRSSYEQYF